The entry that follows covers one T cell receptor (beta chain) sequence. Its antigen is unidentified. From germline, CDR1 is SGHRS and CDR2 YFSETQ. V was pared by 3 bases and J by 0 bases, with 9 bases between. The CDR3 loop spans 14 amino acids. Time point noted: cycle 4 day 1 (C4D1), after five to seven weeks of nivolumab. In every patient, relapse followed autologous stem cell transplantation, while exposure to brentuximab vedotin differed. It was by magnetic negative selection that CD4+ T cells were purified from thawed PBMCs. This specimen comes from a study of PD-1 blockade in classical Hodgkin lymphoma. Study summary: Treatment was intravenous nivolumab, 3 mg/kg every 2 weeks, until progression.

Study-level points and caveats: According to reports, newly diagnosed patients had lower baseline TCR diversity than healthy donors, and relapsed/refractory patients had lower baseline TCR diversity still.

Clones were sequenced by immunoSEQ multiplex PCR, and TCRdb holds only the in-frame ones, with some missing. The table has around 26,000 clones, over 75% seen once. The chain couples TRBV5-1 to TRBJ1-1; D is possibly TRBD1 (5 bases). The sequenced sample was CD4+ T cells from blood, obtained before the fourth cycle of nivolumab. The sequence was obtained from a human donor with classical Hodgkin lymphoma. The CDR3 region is CASSSGTLNTEAFF. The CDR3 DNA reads TGCGCCAGCAGCTCAGGGACCTTGAACACTGAAGCTTTCTTT.